This T cell receptor (beta chain) is drawn from a study of radiotherapy plus CTLA-4 blockade in lung cancer. Assay: immunoSEQ multiplex PCR; the TCRdb copy retains only in-frame clones and omits some. Of approximately 73,000 clones listed, roughly 91% are singletons. This TCR was recovered from a human donor with non-small cell lung cancer that progressed on radiotherapy plus ipilimumab. Sample: peripheral blood, taken from a patient treated with radiotherapy plus ipilimumab.

The CDR3 coding sequence is TGTGCCAGCAGCTTTGGTCACACCTTGGAGACCCAGTACTTC. It yields the protein CASSFGHTLETQYF. The V call is TRBV7-9, the J call TRBJ2-5, with D unclear. This CDR3 comprises 14 residues. Germline V gene lookup returns CDR1 SEHNR and CDR2 FQNEAQ (reference sequence). Trimming left V 3 bases short and J 5 bases short, with 13 bases between. Complete variable domain (other parts from reference TRBV7-9 and TRBJ2-5): DTGVSQNPRHKITKRGQNVTFRCDPISEHNRLYWYRQTLGQGPEFLTYFQNEAQLEKSRLLSDRFSAERPKGSFSTLEIQRTEQGDSAMYLCASSFGHTLETQYFGPGTRLLVL.